This TCR beta chain appears in the sequencing data of a study of blood T cell repertoires in COVID-19. The wider study: From T cells, B-cell-depleted T cells, or PBMCs came the material, which was cDNA or gDNA.

In germline, CDR1 is SGHVS, CDR2 FNYEAQ. V was clipped by 1 base and J by 7 bases; unmatched bases: 7. The CDR3 contains 15 residues. This clone was found a few times. Clones were read by immunoSEQ multiplex PCR, and TCRdb kept only the in-frame ones, dropping some. The data show roughly 300,000 clones, 83% seen once. The rearrangement uses TRBV7-6 and TRBJ2-1; 7 bases are a match to TRBD2. The material sequenced was peripheral blood. The TCR originated in a woman between 45 and 65 years old who had recovered from COVID-19. The CDR3 protein is CASSLVGGSTNEQFF. In nucleotides, the CDR3 is TGTGCCAGCAGCTTAGTAGGCGGGAGTACGAATGAGCAGTTCTTC. Variable domain in full (rest from reference TRBV7-6 and TRBJ2-1): GAGVSQSPRYKVTKRGQDVALRCDPISGHVSLYWYRQALGQGPEFLTYFNYEAQQDKSGLPNDRFSAERPEGSISTLTIQRTEQRDSAMYRCASSLVGGSTNEQFFGPGTRLTVL.